The 25 T cell receptor beta chains in this list originate from one sample, sequenced in a study of control samples from healthy donors and cancer patients. The data were produced by immunoSEQ multiplex PCR, yet TCRdb's version contains in-frame clones alone and is incomplete. The sample includes about 140,000 clones, 75% to 95% of them seen just once. The source material was blood. The receptors stem from a man between 25 and 39 years old in good health.

This clone was counted only a few times. This chain connects TRBV7-9 to TRBJ1-4, with TRBD1 matching 9 bases. Looked up from germline, CDR1 is SEHNR and CDR2 is FQNEAQ (reference sequence). The V gene end was trimmed by 5 bases and the J gene end by 8 bases; junction bases not matched to a gene: 6. There are 14 residues in the CDR3. In DNA, the CDR3 is TGTGCCAGCAGCCCCGACAGGGGGAAGGAAAAACTGTTTTTT. Protein: CASSPDRGKEKLFF. The whole variable domain, filled in from reference TRBV7-9 and TRBJ1-4, reads DTGVSQNPRHKITKRGQNVTFRCDPISEHNRLYWYRQTLGQGPEFLTYFQNEAQLEKSRLLSDRFSAERPKGSFSTLEIQRTEQGDSAMYLCASSPDRGKEKLFFGSGTQLSVL.

CDR3 protein: CASTLTGRSTNEKLFF. The DNA of the CDR3 is TGTGCCAGTACCCTGACAGGGAGGTCCACTAATGAAAAACTGTTTTTT. The rearrangement links TRBV19 to TRBJ1-4, with 7 bases matching TRBD1. The CDR3 spans 16 residues. Germline trimming cut 7 bases from V and 2 bases from J; bases unmatched to any gene: 10. Germline loops: CDR1 LNHDA, CDR2 SQIVND (reference sequence).

Here the CDR3 reads CASGGRDSSPGNTIYF. Here the CDR3 DNA reads TGTGCTAGTGGTGGCAGGGACAGCTCCCCTGGAAACACCATATATTTT. J is TRBJ1-3 and V is TRBV12-5; TRBD1 matches at 7 bases. Unmatched junction bases numbered 9, after V lost 5 bases and J lost 2 bases. The germline gives CDR1 LGHNT, CDR2 FRNRAP. The CDR3 has 16 amino acids.

This clone turned up a few times. Here the CDR3 reads CSASLTNFEAFF. The CDR3 coding sequence is TGCAGTGCTAGTCTCACAAATTTTGAAGCTTTCTTT. V usage is TRBV20-1 and J usage is TRBJ1-1; no clear D gene. This CDR3 has 12 residues. Looked up from germline, CDR1 is DFQATT and CDR2 is SNEGSKA (reference sequence). Trimming left V 3 bases short and J 7 bases short, with 12 bases between.

V usage is TRBV25-1 and J usage is TRBJ1-5, with 10 bases aligning to TRBD1. Germline CDR1 and CDR2: MGHDK and SYGVNS. The CDR3 sequence is 15 residues long. V shed 4 bases, J shed 2 bases, and the junction held 2 bases outside the gene matches. In DNA, the CDR3 is TGTGCCAGCAGTGCCGGGACAGGGGGCAATCAGCCCCAGCATTTT. This translates into CASSAGTGGNQPQHF.

The chain recombines TRBV2 with TRBJ2-4, with TRBD1 matching over 10 bases. The germline V gene has CDR1 SNHLY and CDR2 FYNNEI. The CDR3 has 15 residues. The junction had 7 bases not matched to a gene; V was cut back by 5 bases and J by 6 bases. This chain's CDR3 is CASSQPGQGTNIQYF. The CDR3, as DNA: TGTGCCAGCAGTCAACCGGGACAGGGGACAAACATTCAGTACTTC.

The genes are TRBV28 and TRBJ1-6; weak D call: TRBD1 (5 bases). This CDR3 comprises 13 residues. Per the germline V gene, CDR1 is MDHEN and CDR2 is SYDVKM. The V end lost 6 bases, the J end lost 8 bases, and 11 bases lay between the germline ends. The CDR3 DNA is TGTGCCAGCAGCCTGATGGGGGATTCACCCCTCCACTTT. The encoded protein is CASSLMGDSPLHF. Based on the CDR3 plus reference TRBV28 and TRBJ1-6, the full variable domain is DVKVTQSSRYLVKRTGEKVFLECVQDMDHENMFWYRQDPGLGLRLIYFSYDVKMKEKGDIPEGYSVSREKKERFSLILESASTNQTSMYLCASSLMGDSPLHFGNGTRLTVT.

The CDR3 is CASSFYQGSSYNSPLHF. In DNA form, the CDR3 reads TGTGCCAGCAGTTTCTATCAGGGAAGCTCCTATAATTCACCCCTCCACTTT. The chain has TRBV27 and TRBJ1-6; maybe TRBD1 (5 bases). V lost 3 bases and J lost 0, with 12 bases in between. This CDR3 is 17 amino acids long. Germline V lookup: CDR1 MNHEY, CDR2 SMNVEV (reference sequence).

The CDR3 bases are TGTGCCAGCAGTCTCACCCCGGGACAGACCTTCTACGAGCAGTACTTC. It is translated as CASSLTPGQTFYEQYF. The rearrangement joins TRBV6-6 to TRBJ2-7, with 7 bases aligning to TRBD1. Germline CDR1 MNHNY, CDR2 SVGAGI (reference sequence). This CDR3 has 16 residues. The V segment lost 5 bases and the J segment 3 bases; nucleotides outside the gene matches: 13.

The J gene is TRBJ1-2, the V gene TRBV5-8, with D perhaps matching TRBD1 (5 bases). CDR3 size: 14 residues. Germline V gene lookup returns CDR1 SGHTS and CDR2 YDEGEE. Trimming removed 4 bases at V and 2 bases at J, with 12 bases between. CDR3 in amino acids: CASSRGPRNYGYTF. In DNA form, the CDR3 reads TGTGCCAGCAGCAGGGGACCTCGGAACTATGGCTACACCTTC.

The chain recombines TRBV6-1 with TRBJ1-2; D is unresolved. Germline-derived CDR1 and CDR2 are MNHNS and SASEGT. Trimming shortened V by 1 base and J by 2 bases, and 8 bases separated the two germline ends. This CDR3 has 14 amino acids. CDR3 amino acids: CASSEGPTNYGYTF. CDR3 nucleotide sequence: TGTGCCAGCAGTGAAGGTCCGACAAACTATGGCTACACCTTC.

This sequence joins TRBV21-1 and TRBJ1-3; TRBD1 is taken as the D call from the table, unchecked against the DNA. TRBV21-1 is a pseudogene segment. CDR3 length: 16 residues. The CDR3 nucleotides read TGTGCCAGCAGCAATAAAGCAGGGCGCTCTGGAAACACCATATATTTT. Its translation: CASSNKAGRSGNTIYF.

The chain uses TRBV11-2 and TRBJ2-3; D is possibly TRBD1 (6 bases). The germline V gene has CDR1 SGHAT and CDR2 FQNNGV. V was pared by 5 bases and J by 4 bases, with 10 bases between. The CDR3 is 13 residues long. This chain's CDR3 is CASSPRTADTQYF. The CDR3 region has the DNA TGTGCCAGCAGCCCCCGGACAGCAGATACGCAGTATTTT.

On this clone: A junction end diverges from the germline sequence, so it may reflect a read error. The genes are TRBV5-1 and TRBJ2-7; D remains unclear. The length of the CDR3 is 13 residues. Per the germline V gene, CDR1 is SGHRS and CDR2 is YFSETQ. CDR3 residues: CAGSLASGLEQYF. The CDR3 nucleotides are TGCGCCGGCAGCTTGGCCTCCGGGTTAGAGCAGTACTTC.

This clone was recorded once. The chain combines TRBV4-1 with TRBJ1-6; D not certain. The CDR3 has 16 amino acids. Trimming pared 0 bases from V and 10 bases from J, leaving 16 bases between. Germline values: CDR1 MGHRA, CDR2 YSYEKL. The CDR3 DNA sequence: TGCGCCAGCAGCCAAGAGGCGCAAGGGTATTTGTCACCCCTCCACTTT. This gives the protein CASSQEAQGYLSPLHF.

The genes are TRBV6-1 and TRBJ1-2; TRBD1 might be the D (6 bases). Germline V gene sequence: CDR1 MNHNS, CDR2 SASEGT. The CDR3 sequence is 17 residues long. V was trimmed by 0 bases and J by 1 base, leaving 15 bases between them. The DNA of the CDR3 is TGTGCCAGCAGTGAAGCGGGGGGCGTAAGTCGTAACTATGGCTACACCTTC. It encodes CASSEAGGVSRNYGYTF.

The chain is built from TRBV10-1 and TRBJ2-1; D could derive from TRBD1 or TRBD2 (5 bases each). Looked up from germline, CDR1 is WNHNN and CDR2 is SYGVQD (reference sequence). The CDR3 has 13 residues. The germline V and J ends were trimmed by 3 bases and 7 bases, with 10 bases remaining between them. CDR3 protein: CASSDGAVNEQFF. The CDR3 DNA reads as TGCGCCAGCAGTGACGGGGCCGTGAATGAGCAGTTCTTC.

The J gene is TRBJ2-1, the V gene TRBV7-2; TRBD2 matches at 7 bases. This CDR3 has 16 residues. Germline V gene lookup returns CDR1 SGHTA and CDR2 FQGNSA. Trimming took 2 bases from V and 3 from J; bases not matched to a gene: 7. Written as DNA, the CDR3 is TGTGCCAGCAGCTTATCCCGGGGGGTGAACTACAATGAGCAGTTCTTC. Translation gives CASSLSRGVNYNEQFF.

The CDR3 protein is CASSFSLAGGSSTDTQYF. CDR3 DNA: TGTGCCAGCAGCTTTTCACTAGCGGGGGGATCTAGCACAGATACGCAGTATTTT. J is TRBJ2-3 and V is TRBV7-3, with 12 bases that match TRBD2. The CDR3 has 18 amino acids. Germline CDR1 reads SGHTA; CDR2 reads FQGTGA. Germline trimming cut 3 bases from V and 0 bases from J; bases unmatched to any gene: 7.

This clone has more than one count but fewer than ten. This chain uses TRBV7-9 with TRBJ1-2, with 7 bases matching TRBD1. V shed 1 base, J shed 8 bases, and the junction held 4 bases outside the gene matches. The CDR3 contains 13 residues. Germline CDR1 SEHNR, CDR2 FQNEAQ (reference sequence). CDR3 DNA: TGTGCCAGCAGCTTAGGACAGGGTAGGGGCTACACCTTC. It encodes CASSLGQGRGYTF.

The CDR3 protein is CASSQEIRAGANVLTF. DNA for the CDR3: TGTGCCAGCAGCCAAGAGATCCGGGCTGGGGCCAACGTCCTGACTTTC. This chain uses TRBV3-1 (or the pseudogene TRBV3-2) with TRBJ2-6; D is unclear. Germline lookup yields CDR1 LGHDT and CDR2 YNNKEL (reference sequence). V lost 0 bases and J 2 bases, leaving 8 bases between the germline ends. The CDR3 covers 16 residues.

This clone was observed a single time. The CDR3 is CATSRGSRAEAFF. As DNA, the CDR3 is TGTGCCACCAGCAGGGGTTCTCGGGCAGAAGCTTTCTTT. The chain joins TRBV15 to TRBJ1-1; D not resolved. V gave up 3 bases and J gave up 8 bases, with 13 bases separating them. Germline V gives CDR1 LNHNV, CDR2 YYDKDF (reference sequence). This CDR3 is 13 amino acids long.

V is TRBV19 and J is TRBJ1-1; the D gene is possibly TRBD1 (5 bases). Germline V CDR1 and CDR2: LNHDA, SQIVND (reference sequence). V lost 5 bases and J 4 bases, leaving 11 bases between the germline ends. The CDR3 is 13 amino acids. CDR3 protein: CASSDRDGTEAFF. The CDR3 bases are TGTGCCAGTAGTGACCGGGACGGCACTGAAGCTTTCTTT.

The chain carries TRBV30 and TRBJ1-5, with D possibly matching TRBD1 (6 bases). The CDR3 extends over 13 amino acids. Per germline, CDR1 GTSNPN and CDR2 SVGIG (reference sequence). The germline V and J ends were trimmed by 3 bases and 7 bases, with 13 bases remaining between them. As DNA, the CDR3 is TGTGCCTGGAGCGGGGGGGCGAGGCAGCCCCAGCATTTT. This gives the protein CAWSGGARQPQHF.

V and J are TRBV28 and TRBJ1-3; D unclear. CDR3 length: 16 amino acids. V lost 6 bases to trimming and J lost 0 bases, with 15 bases between them. Germline assignment: CDR1 MDHEN and CDR2 SYDVKM. CDR3 nucleotides: TGTGCCAGCAGCGACACGACACATTACTCTGGAAACACCATATATTTT. Translating gives CASSDTTHYSGNTIYF.